This TCR beta chain is drawn from a study of OX40 agonist ivuxolimab in advanced cancers. Study background: Across the patients, intravenous ivuxolimab was delivered every 2 weeks at 0.01 to 10 mg/kg. Findings and limits, study-wide: CD4+ and CD8+ T cells in blood underwent clonal expansion by week 6 at 0.1 to 3.0 mg/kg.

Profiled with immunoSEQ multiplex PCR; TCRdb holds only in-frame clones, not every one. The sample has approximately 80,000 clones; around 94% are singletons. As regards this clone: Antigen unknown.

CDR1 SGHDT and CDR2 YYEEEE come from the germline V gene. The V segment lost 4 bases and the J segment 2 bases; nucleotides outside the gene matches: 9. There are 16 residues in the CDR3. This TCR was recovered from an adult with an advanced solid tumor such as melanoma, head and neck, liver or kidney cancer. Source: CD4+ or CD8+ T cells sorted from blood, taken in a trial of the OX40 agonist ivuxolimab. V is TRBV5-6 and J is TRBJ2-3; 8 bases are a match to TRBD1. This chain's CDR3 is CASSTQGQEITDTQYF. CDR3 coding DNA: TGTGCCAGCAGCACGCAGGGACAGGAAATCACAGATACGCAGTATTTT.